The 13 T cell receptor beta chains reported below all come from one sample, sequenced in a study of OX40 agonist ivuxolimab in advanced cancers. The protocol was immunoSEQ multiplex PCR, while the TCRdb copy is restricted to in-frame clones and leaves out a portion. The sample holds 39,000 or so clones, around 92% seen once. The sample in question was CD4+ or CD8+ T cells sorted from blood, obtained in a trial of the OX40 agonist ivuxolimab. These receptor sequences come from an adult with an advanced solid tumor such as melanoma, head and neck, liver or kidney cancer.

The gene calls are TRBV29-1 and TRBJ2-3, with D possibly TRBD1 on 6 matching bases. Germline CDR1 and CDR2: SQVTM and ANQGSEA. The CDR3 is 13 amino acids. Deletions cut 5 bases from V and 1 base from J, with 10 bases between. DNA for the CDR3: TGCAGCGTTAGCCCAGGGGGCACAGATACGCAGTATTTT. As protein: CSVSPGGTDTQYF.

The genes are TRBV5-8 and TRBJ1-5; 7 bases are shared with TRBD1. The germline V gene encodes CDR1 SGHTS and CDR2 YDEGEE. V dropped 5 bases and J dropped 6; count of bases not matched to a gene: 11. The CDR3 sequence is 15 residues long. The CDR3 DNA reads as TGTGCCAGCAGTCTTGACAGGGCGTCCCCTCAGCCCCAGCATTTT. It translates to CASSLDRASPQPQHF. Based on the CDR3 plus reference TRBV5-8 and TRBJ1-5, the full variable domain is EAGVTQSPTHLIKTRGQQATLRCSPISGHTSVYWYQQALGLGLQFLLWYDEGEERNRGNFPPRFSGRQFPNYSSELNVNALELEDSALYLCASSLDRASPQPQHFGDGTRLSIL.

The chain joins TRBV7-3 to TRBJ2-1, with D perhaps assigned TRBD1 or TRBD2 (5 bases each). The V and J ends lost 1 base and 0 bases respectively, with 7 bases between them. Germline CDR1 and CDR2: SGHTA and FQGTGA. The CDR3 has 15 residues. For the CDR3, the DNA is TGTGCCAGCAGCTTAAGGGGGAGCTCCTACAATGAGCAGTTCTTC. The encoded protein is CASSLRGSSYNEQFF.

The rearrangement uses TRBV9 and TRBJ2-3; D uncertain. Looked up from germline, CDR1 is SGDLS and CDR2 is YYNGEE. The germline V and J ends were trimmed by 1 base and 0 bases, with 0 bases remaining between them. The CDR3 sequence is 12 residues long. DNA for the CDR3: TGTGCCAGCAGCGTAAGCACAGATACGCAGTATTTT. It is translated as CASSVSTDTQYF.

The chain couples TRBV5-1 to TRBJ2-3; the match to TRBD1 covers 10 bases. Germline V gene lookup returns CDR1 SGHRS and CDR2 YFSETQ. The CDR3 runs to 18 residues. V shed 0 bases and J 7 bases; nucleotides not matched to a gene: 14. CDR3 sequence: CASSLGGTGDDLVNTQYF. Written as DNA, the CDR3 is TGCGCCAGCAGCTTGGGTGGGACAGGGGATGACCTGGTAAATACGCAGTATTTT.

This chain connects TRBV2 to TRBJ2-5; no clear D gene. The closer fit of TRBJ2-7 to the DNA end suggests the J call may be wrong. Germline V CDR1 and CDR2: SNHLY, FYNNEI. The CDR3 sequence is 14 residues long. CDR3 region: CASSEHVQAYEQYF. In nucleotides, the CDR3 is TGTGCCAGCAGTGAACACGTGCAAGCCTACGAGCAGTACTTC.

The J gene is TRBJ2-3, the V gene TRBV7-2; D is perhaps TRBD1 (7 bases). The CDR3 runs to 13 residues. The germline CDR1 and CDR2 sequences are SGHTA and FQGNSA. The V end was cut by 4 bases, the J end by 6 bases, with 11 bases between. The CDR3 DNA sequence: TGTGCCAGCAGCTCCTCAGGGGGGGATACGCAGTATTTT. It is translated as CASSSSGGDTQYF.

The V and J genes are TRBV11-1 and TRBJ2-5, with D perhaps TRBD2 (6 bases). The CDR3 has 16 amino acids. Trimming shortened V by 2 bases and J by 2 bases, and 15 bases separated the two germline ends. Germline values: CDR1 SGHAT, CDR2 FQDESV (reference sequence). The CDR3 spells CASSLRAGRRQETQYF. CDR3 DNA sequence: TGTGCCAGCAGCTTACGGGCAGGGAGGAGACAAGAGACCCAGTACTTC. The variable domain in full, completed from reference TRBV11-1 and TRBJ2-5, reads EAEVAQSPRYKITEKSQAVAFWCDPISGHATLYWYRQILGQGPELLVQFQDESVVDDSQLPKDRFSAERLKGVDSTLKIQPAELGDSAMYLCASSLRAGRRQETQYFGPGTRLLVL.

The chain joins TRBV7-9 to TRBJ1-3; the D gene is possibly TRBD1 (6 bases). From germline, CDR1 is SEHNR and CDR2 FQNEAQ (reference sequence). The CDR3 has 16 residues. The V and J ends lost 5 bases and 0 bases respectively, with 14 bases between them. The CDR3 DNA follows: TGTGCCAGCAGCCCCAGGGGAATTAGCTCTGGAAACACCATATATTTT. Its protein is CASSPRGISSGNTIYF.

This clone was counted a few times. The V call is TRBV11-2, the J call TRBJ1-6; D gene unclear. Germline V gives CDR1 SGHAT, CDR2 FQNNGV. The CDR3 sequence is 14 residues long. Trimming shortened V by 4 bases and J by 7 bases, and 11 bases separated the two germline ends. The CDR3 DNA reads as TGTGCCAGCAGCTCTAGGGCCGGCAATTCACCCCTCCACTTT. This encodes CASSSRAGNSPLHF.

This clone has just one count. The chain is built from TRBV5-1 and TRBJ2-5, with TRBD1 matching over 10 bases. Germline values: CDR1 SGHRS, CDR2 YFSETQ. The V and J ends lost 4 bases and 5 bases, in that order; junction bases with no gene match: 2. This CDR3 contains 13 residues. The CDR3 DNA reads TGCGCCAGCAGCGAGACAGGGGGCGAGACCCAGTACTTC. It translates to CASSETGGETQYF. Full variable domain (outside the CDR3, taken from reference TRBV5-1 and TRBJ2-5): KAGVTQTPRYLIKTRGQQVTLSCSPISGHRSVSWYQQTPGQGLQFLFEYFSETQRNKGNFPGRFSGRQFSNSRSEMNVSTLELGDSALYLCASSETGGETQYFGPGTRLLVL.

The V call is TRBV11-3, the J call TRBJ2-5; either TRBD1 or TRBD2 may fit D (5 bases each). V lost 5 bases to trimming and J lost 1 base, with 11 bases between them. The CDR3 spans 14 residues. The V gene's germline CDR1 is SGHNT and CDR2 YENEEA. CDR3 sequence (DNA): TGTGCCAGCAGCCTGGGACCGATCCAAGAGACCCAGTACTTC. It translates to CASSLGPIQETQYF. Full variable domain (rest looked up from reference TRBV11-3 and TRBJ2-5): EAGVVQSPRYKIIEKKQPVAFWCNPISGHNTLYWYLQNLGQGPELLIRYENEEAVDDSQLPKDRFSAERLKGVDSTLKIQPAELGDSAVYLCASSLGPIQETQYFGPGTRLLVL.

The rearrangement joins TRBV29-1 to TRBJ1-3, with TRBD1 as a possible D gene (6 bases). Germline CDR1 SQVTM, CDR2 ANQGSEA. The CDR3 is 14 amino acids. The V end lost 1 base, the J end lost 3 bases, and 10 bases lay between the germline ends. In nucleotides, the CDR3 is TGCAGCGTTGAAGTGACAGGCGGTGGAAACACCATATATTTT. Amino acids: CSVEVTGGGNTIYF.